This T cell receptor beta chain derives from a study of neurological immune-mediated disorders. The CDR3 sequence is 13 residues long. V was trimmed by 4 bases and J by 3 bases, leaving 13 bases between them. In germline, CDR1 is SQVTM, CDR2 ANQGSEA. This clonotype was seen at least ten times. As for time point: longitudinal time-point 3. TCRdb re-called the 5' RACE reads with MiXCR, one entry per CDR3 protein. The sample has approximately 89,000 distinct CDR3 sequences; roughly 4.5% are singletons. The chain uses TRBV29-1 and TRBJ2-7; D possibly corresponds to TRBD1 (6 bases). The specimen sequenced was PBMCs. The origin of this receptor is a woman in her sixties or seventies with multiple sclerosis. CDR3 residues: CSVGVGGFYEQYF. The CDR3 DNA reads TGCAGCGTTGGGGTAGGGGGTTTCTACGAGCAGTACTTC.